This TCR beta chain was profiled in a study of blood T cell repertoires in COVID-19. Study details: Either two negative PCRs, clearance, or symptom resolution qualified Cohort 3 donors as recovered. From the United States, Italy and Spain came samples of acute and convalescent COVID-19.

Using immunoSEQ multiplex PCR, the repertoire was profiled, and TCRdb retains in-frame clones only, with some absent. The data contain approximately 240,000 clones, roughly 90% of them singletons. Germline CDR1 is MGHRA and CDR2 is YSYEKL. V gave up 3 bases and J gave up 6 bases; unmatched junction bases: 8. The CDR3 extends over 15 amino acids. The study assigned cohorts using participant-reported clinical history. This chain joins TRBV4-1 and TRBJ2-7; 10 bases fit TRBD1. The sequence was obtained from a woman in her fifties or sixties in a cohort exposed to, infected with or recovered from COVID-19 (not recorded which). The sample was PBMCs or T cells enriched from blood (not recorded which). The CDR3 loop is CASSQPGTGATEQYF. CDR3 DNA: TGCGCCAGCAGCCAGCCCGGGACAGGGGCTACCGAGCAGTACTTC.